Shown below are 19 T cell receptor beta chains from a single sample sequenced in a study of blood T cell repertoires in COVID-19. This table comes from immunoSEQ multiplex PCR, and its TCRdb copy is limited to in-frame clones, with some not included. The sample carries about 360,000 clones, 70% to 90% recorded once. The specimen sequenced was PBMCs or T cells enriched from blood (not recorded which). The receptors come from a woman aged 40-49 years with acute COVID-19.

A few counts support this clone. The J gene is TRBJ1-6, the V gene TRBV12-5; 8 bases are shared with TRBD1. Germline V gene data show CDR1 as LGHNT and CDR2 as FRNRAP. The CDR3 is made up of 16 amino acids. Germline trimming cut 0 bases from V and 10 bases from J; bases unmatched to any gene: 8. The CDR3 protein is CASGLVQGAMRSPLHF. The CDR3 DNA follows: TGTGCTAGTGGTTTGGTTCAGGGGGCGATGAGGTCACCCCTCCACTTT. Together with reference TRBV12-5 and TRBJ1-6, the CDR3 gives the full variable domain: DARVTQTPRHKVTEMGQEVTMRCQPILGHNTVFWYRQTMMQGLELLAYFRNRAPLDDSGMPKDRFSAEMPDATLATLKIQPSEPRDSAVYFCASGLVQGAMRSPLHFGNGTRLTVT.

This clone has only one observation. The chain recombines TRBV5-1 with TRBJ2-3; 7 bases line up with TRBD1. The CDR3 is 15 amino acids. Germline assignment: CDR1 SGHRS and CDR2 YFSETQ. The J segment lost 2 bases and the V segment lost 4 bases, leaving 7 bases of the junction unmatched. The CDR3 sequence: CASSLGTAFTDTQYF. The CDR3 DNA follows: TGCGCCAGCAGCCTCGGGACAGCTTTCACAGATACGCAGTATTTT.

This clone came up a few times. The chain couples TRBV6-5 to TRBJ2-1, with D maybe TRBD2 (7 bases). The CDR3 has 14 amino acids. The V gene lost 8 bases and the J gene lost 4 bases, with 15 bases spanning the gap. Germline assignment: CDR1 MNHEY and CDR2 SVGAGI. CDR3 nucleotides: TGTGCCAGCGGGAGGGGGGCAAGGTACAATGAGCAGTTCTTC. Translation: CASGRGARYNEQFF.

The chain couples TRBV25-1 to TRBJ2-2; maybe TRBD1 (8 bases). This CDR3 is 13 amino acids long. CDR1 MGHDK and CDR2 SYGVNS come from the germline V gene. The CDR3 region has the DNA TGTGCTACAGGGGGGGATCCGACCGGGGAGCTGTTTTTT. As protein: CATGGDPTGELFF.

V gene TRBV14 combines with J gene TRBJ1-2, with TRBD1 identical over 9 bases. This CDR3 region has 15 residues. Germline V gives CDR1 SGHDN, CDR2 FVKESK. The V and J ends lost 3 bases and 4 bases, in that order; junction bases with no gene match: 6. CDR3 sequence reads: CASSHRDREAYGYTF. The CDR3 DNA reads as TGTGCCAGCAGCCACCGGGACAGGGAGGCCTATGGCTACACCTTC.

CDR3: CASSQGDRNSPLHF. The CDR3 region has the DNA TGTGCCAGCAGCCAAGGGGACAGAAATTCACCCCTCCACTTT. The J gene is TRBJ1-6, the V gene TRBV3-1 (or the pseudogene TRBV3-2); 7 nucleotides match TRBD1. This CDR3 is built from 14 residues. CDR1 and CDR2 from the germline V gene are LGHDT and YNNKEL (reference sequence). Losses at the gene ends were 1 base for V and 7 bases for J; bases not matched to a gene: 1.

This clone has just one count. V and J are TRBV5-5 and TRBJ2-2, with 8 bases that match TRBD2. J gave up 7 bases and V 3 bases, and 11 bases lay outside the gene matches. Germline V gene sequence: CDR1 SGHKS, CDR2 YYEKEE (reference sequence). The CDR3 has 16 residues. The CDR3 loop is CASSSTGGGPVGELFF. The CDR3 region has the DNA TGTGCCAGCAGCTCCACGGGCGGGGGGCCGGTCGGGGAGCTGTTTTTT.

The chain combines TRBV6-5 with TRBJ2-4, with a tentative D call TRBD2 (6 bases). Germline-derived CDR1 and CDR2 are MNHEY and SVGAGI. V lost 6 bases and J 9 bases, leaving 15 bases between the germline ends. The CDR3 runs 13 residues. This chain's CDR3 is CASRSRLVGIQYF. CDR3 bases: TGTGCCAGCAGATCTAGACTAGTAGGCATTCAGTACTTC.

The rearrangement joins TRBV2 to TRBJ2-3, with 7 bases that match TRBD1. There are 14 residues in the CDR3. J lost 6 bases, V lost 10 bases, and 13 bases had no gene match. Germline V gene lookup returns CDR1 SNHLY and CDR2 FYNNEI. The CDR3: CATKQGQGWDTQYF. CDR3 DNA sequence: TGTGCCACGAAACAGGGGCAAGGGTGGGATACGCAGTATTTT.

J is TRBJ1-6 and V is TRBV5-4, with D maybe TRBD1 (6 bases). This CDR3 contains 14 residues. Germline V gene data show CDR1 as SGHNT and CDR2 as YYREEE (reference sequence). The V end was cut by 4 bases, the J end by 7 bases, with 12 bases between. This CDR3 reads CASSPGTRNSPLHF. For the CDR3, the DNA is TGTGCCAGCAGCCCTGGGACAAGGAATTCACCCCTCCACTTT. Full variable domain (outside the CDR3, taken from reference TRBV5-4 and TRBJ1-6): ETGVTQSPTHLIKTRGQQVTLRCSSQSGHNTVSWYQQALGQGPQFIFQYYREEENGRGNFPPRFSGLQFPNYSSELNVNALELDDSALYLCASSPGTRNSPLHFGNGTRLTVT.

V gene TRBV27 combines with J gene TRBJ2-7, with 8 bases aligning to TRBD2. The CDR3 is 14 residues long. V trimming: 3 bases; J trimming: 3 bases; junction bases outside the gene matches: 4. CDR1 is MNHEY, CDR2 SMNVEV, per germline (reference sequence). The CDR3 reads CASSFTGGGYEQYF. The CDR3 DNA reads as TGTGCCAGCAGTTTTACGGGGGGGGGCTACGAGCAGTACTTC.

The CDR3 nucleotides are TGTGCCAGCAGCCCAGGGACAGGCGCCACTAATGAAAAACTGTTTTTT. It yields the protein CASSPGTGATNEKLFF. The chain employs TRBV3-1 (or the pseudogene TRBV3-2) and TRBJ1-4, with 8 positions matching TRBD1. Trimming removed 4 bases from V and 2 bases from J; junction bases left unmatched: 6. CDR3 length equals 16 residues. Germline V CDR1 and CDR2: LGHDT, YNNKEL (reference sequence).

The chain is built from TRBV5-5 and TRBJ1-2; D ambiguous. V lost 2 bases, J lost 6 bases, and 17 bases lay in between. CDR1 is SGHKS, CDR2 YYEKEE, per germline (reference sequence). CDR3 length: 15 amino acids. The CDR3 region has the DNA TGTGCCAGCAGCTTACTTCCACTCGTTCTCGATGGCTACACCTTC. It translates to CASSLLPLVLDGYTF.

The CDR3, as DNA: TGTGCCAGCAGACCAGGGGGTTGGGTGAACACTGAAGCTTTCTTT. It is translated as CASRPGGWVNTEAFF. The rearrangement links TRBV2 to TRBJ1-1, with TRBD1 matching over 7 bases. The CDR3 totals 15 residues. The germline V gene encodes CDR1 SNHLY and CDR2 FYNNEI. Unmatched junction bases numbered 7, after V lost 6 bases and J lost 0 bases.

J is TRBJ2-7 and V is TRBV7-8; weak D call: TRBD1 (6 bases). Germline CDR1 reads SGHVS; CDR2 reads FQNEAQ. Trimming left V 0 bases short and J 6 bases short, with 15 bases between. This CDR3 contains 15 residues. The CDR3 coding sequence is TGTGCCAGCAGCTTAGCACAGGGTGGAATGGCCGAGCAGTACTTC. The encoded protein is CASSLAQGGMAEQYF.

This clone was detected once. This chain links TRBV15 with TRBJ1-1, with TRBD1 identical over 8 bases. V shed 4 bases, J shed 6 bases, and the junction held 13 bases outside the gene matches. This CDR3 comprises 16 residues. The germline gives CDR1 LNHNV, CDR2 YYDKDF (reference sequence). CDR3 residues: CATSTGHARGLAEAFF. For the CDR3, the DNA is TGTGCCACCAGCACTGGGCACGCCAGGGGGCTCGCTGAAGCTTTCTTT.

This chain links TRBV30 with TRBJ1-4; a weak D match, TRBD1 (6 bases). Per the germline V gene, CDR1 is GTSNPN and CDR2 is SVGIG (reference sequence). CDR3 length: 14 residues. V shed 3 bases and J shed 6 bases, with 14 bases lying between them. CDR3 residues: CAWRQGRLYEKLFF. The CDR3 DNA reads TGTGCCTGGAGACAGGGAAGGTTGTATGAAAAACTGTTTTTT.

This clone has a handful of counts. V is TRBV2 and J is TRBJ1-2; 7 bases are a match to TRBD1. The CDR3 contains 14 residues. CDR1 is SNHLY, CDR2 FYNNEI, per germline. V was pared by 5 bases and J by 1 base, with 4 bases of the junction left unmatched. CDR3 sequence: CASSNRDSNYGYTF. The DNA for the CDR3 is TGTGCCAGCAGTAACCGGGACAGTAACTATGGCTACACCTTC.

The chain employs TRBV10-1 and TRBJ2-3; TRBD2 is a possible D gene (5 bases). Germline loops: CDR1 WNHNN, CDR2 SYGVQD (reference sequence). V dropped 5 bases and J dropped 4 bases, with 13 bases sitting between them. The CDR3 is 14 residues long. The CDR3 region has the DNA TGCGCCAGCAGTTCTAGCAGTGGGGCAGATACGCAGTATTTT. Its protein is CASSSSSGADTQYF.